A selection of T cell receptor beta chains follows, all from one sample in a study of PD-L1 blockade in urothelial cancer. TCRdb keeps only in-frame clones here, not all; method: immunoSEQ multiplex PCR. The profile shows roughly 90,000 clones, around 90% of them singletons. The material sequenced was PBMCs, taken around atezolizumab (anti-PD-L1) treatment. The origin of the receptors is an elderly woman with urothelial cancer. The CDR3 runs from the conserved cysteine through the conserved F or W. A D gene is named only where the DNA matches it firmly. Expanded clones are given a class, and other clones once, few, many or no size at all.

TRBJ1-1 - TRBV5-4 - TGTGCCAGCAGTTCAACAGGACACACTGAAGCTTTCTTT CASSSTGHTEAFF
TRBJ2-2 TRBD2 TRBV28 - TGTGCCAGCAGTTCCTCTAGCGGGAGGGCCTTGGGCGGGGAGCTGTTTTTT CASSSSSGRALGGELFF
TRBJ2-7 - TRBV5-1 - TGCGCCAGCAGCTTGTCCATAGACGACACGACCTACGAGCAGTACTTC CASSLSIDDTTYEQYF
TRBJ2-7 - TRBV28 - TGTGCCAGCAGTTTCGAGATGTGGTACTTC CASSFEMWYF
TRBJ2-7 TRBD1 TRBV28 - TGTGCCAGCAGACCTCCCCCCGGGACAGATTCCTACGAGCAGTACTTC CASRPPPGTDSYEQYF
TRBJ2-7 - TRBV28 once TGTGCCAGCAGTAACGCGTCAGGGATGGGCTTC CASSNASGMGF
TRBJ1-1 - TRBV27 - TGTGCCAGCAGACCCCAGGGGCCCACTGAAGCTTTCTTT CASRPQGPTEAFF
TRBJ2-3 - TRBV19 - TGTGCCAGTAGTATACGGCAGGGGGGAGATACGCAGTATTTT CASSIRQGGDTQYF
TRBJ2-3 - TRBV5-1 - TGCGCCAGCAGCTTGGCGGGGGATACGCAGTATTTT CASSLAGDTQYF
TRBJ1-4 - TRBV28 once TGTGCCAGCAGTTTCGATCTGGGGGCCTCAAATGAAAAACTGTTTTTT CASSFDLGASNEKLFF
TRBJ1-1 TRBD1 TRBV5-6 - TGTGCCAGCAGCGTTGGACAGGGCAGGAACACTGAAGCTTTCTTT CASSVGQGRNTEAFF
TRBJ2-5 - TRBV11-2 - TGTGCCAGCAGCCCGGACAGACTTCAAGAGACCCAGTACTTC CASSPDRLQETQYF
TRBJ2-7 - TRBV6-1 - TGTGCCAGCAGTGAAGGGGGAGACGCCTACGAGCAGTACTTC CASSEGGDAYEQYF
TRBJ2-1 TRBD2 TRBV6-5 - TGTGCCAGCAGTACACTAGCGGGAGCATACAATGAGCAGTTCTTC CASSTLAGAYNEQFF
TRBJ2-7 TRBD2 TRBV18 few TGTGCCAGCTCACCAATGACTAGCGGGGCCGACTACGAGCAGTACTTC CASSPMTSGADYEQYF
TRBJ1-1 - TRBV5-1 - TGCGCCAGCAGCTTGGGAGGGAACACTGAAGCTTTCTTT CASSLGGNTEAFF
TRBJ1-1 - TRBV2 - TGTGCCAGCAGTGACACCGGGATGAACACTGAAGCTTTCTTT CASSDTGMNTEAFF
TRBJ1-4 - TRBV28 - TGTGCCACCCACGAGGGGGGGGCAACTAATGAAAAACTGTTTTTT CATHEGGATNEKLFF
TRBJ2-7 TRBD2 TRBV19 - TGTGCCAGTAGGCTAGCGGGAGGGGACTACGAGCAGTACTTC CASRLAGGDYEQYF
TRBJ2-2 TRBD1 TRBV28 - TGTGCCAGCAGTTCTGACAGGGGAATCGGGGAGCTGTTTTTT CASSSDRGIGELFF
TRBJ2-3 - TRBV19 - TGTGCCAGTAGTATCGGTTTGATCCGAGATACGCAGTATTTT CASSIGLIRDTQYF
TRBJ2-7 - TRBV27 once TGTGCCAGCAGTTTGGGTCAGGGGTCTAGCTCCTACGAGCAGTACTTC CASSLGQGSSSYEQYF
TRBJ1-2 - TRBV5-4 - TGTGCCAGCAGCTTGGACATAGGAGGTCCAATCTTC CASSLDIGGPIF
TRBJ2-7 - TRBV19 - TGTGCCAGTAAGGGGCAGGGTATCGGCGAGCAGTACTTC CASKGQGIGEQYF
TRBJ1-1 - TRBV18 - TGTGCCAGCTCTCTTACCAGGAACACTGAAGCTTTCTTT CASSLTRNTEAFF
TRBJ2-1 TRBD2 TRBV6-1 - TGTGCCAGCAGGCCGGGGGGGAGCTACAATGAGCAGTTCTTC CASRPGGSYNEQFF
TRBJ2-1 TRBD2 TRBV14 - TGTGCCAGCAGCCATGTTATATTGAAAAACCGGGACTACCACAATGAGCAGTTCTTC CASSHVILKNRDYHNEQFF
TRBJ2-3 TRBD2 TRBV10-1 - TGCGCCAGCAGTGAGGGCCTAGCGGGAACTACGCAGTATTTT CASSEGLAGTTQYF
TRBJ2-2 - TRBV30 - TGTGCCTGGAGTTTACAGGGTTTCGGGGAGCTGTTTTTT CAWSLQGFGELFF
TRBJ1-5 TRBD1 TRBV7-9 - TGTGCCAGCAGCTCGGGACAGTTGAGTCAGCCCCAGCATTTT CASSSGQLSQPQHF
TRBJ1-2 TRBD1 TRBV28 - TGTGCCAGCAGCAGGACAGGGGGCAACTATGGCTACACCTTC CASSRTGGNYGYTF
TRBJ2-1 TRBD2 TRBV29-1 - TGCAGCGTTAGGACTAGCGGCTACAATGAGCAGTTCTTC CSVRTSGYNEQFF